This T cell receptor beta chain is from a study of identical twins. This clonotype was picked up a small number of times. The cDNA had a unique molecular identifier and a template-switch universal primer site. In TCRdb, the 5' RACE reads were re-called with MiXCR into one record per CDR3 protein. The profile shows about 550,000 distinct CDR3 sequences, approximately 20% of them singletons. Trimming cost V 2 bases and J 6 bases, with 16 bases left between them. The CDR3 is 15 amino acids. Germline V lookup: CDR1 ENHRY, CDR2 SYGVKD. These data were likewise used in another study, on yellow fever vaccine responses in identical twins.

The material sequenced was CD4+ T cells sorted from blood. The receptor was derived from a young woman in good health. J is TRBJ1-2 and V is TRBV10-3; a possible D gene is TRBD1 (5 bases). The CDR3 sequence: CAISETGTTRDGYTF. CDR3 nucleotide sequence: TGTGCCATCAGTGAGACCGGGACGACCAGGGATGGCTACACCTTC.